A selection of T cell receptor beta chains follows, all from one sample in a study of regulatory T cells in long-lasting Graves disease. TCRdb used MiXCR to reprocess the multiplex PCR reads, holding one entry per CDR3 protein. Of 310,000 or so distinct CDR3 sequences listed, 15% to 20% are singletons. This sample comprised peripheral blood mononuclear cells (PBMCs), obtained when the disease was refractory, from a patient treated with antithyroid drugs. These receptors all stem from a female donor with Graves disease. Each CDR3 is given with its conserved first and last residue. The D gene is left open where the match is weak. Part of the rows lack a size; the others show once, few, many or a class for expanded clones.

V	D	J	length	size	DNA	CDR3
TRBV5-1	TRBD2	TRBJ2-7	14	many	TGCGCCAGCAGCTTTCGGGGGGTCGCCTACGAGCAGTACTTC	CASSFRGVAYEQYF
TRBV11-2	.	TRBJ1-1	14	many	TGTGCCAGCAGCCTGGGGATTATGAACACTGAAGCTTTCTTT	CASSLGIMNTEAFF
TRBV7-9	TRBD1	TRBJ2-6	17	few	TGTGCCAGCGAACCGGGACAGGGTTTCCCTGGGGCCAACGTCCTGACTTTC	CASEPGQGFPGANVLTF
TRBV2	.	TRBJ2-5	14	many	TGTGCCAGCAGTGGCCCTCAGGGCCGAGGGACCCAGTACTTC	CASSGPQGRGTQYF
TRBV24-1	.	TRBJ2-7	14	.	TGTGCCACCAGTCAGGGACTGCGTGAGGACGAGCAGTACTTC	CATSQGLREDEQYF
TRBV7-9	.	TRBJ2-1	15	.	TGTGCCAGCAGCCCCGGACAGTTCTCCTACAATGAGCAGTTCTTC	CASSPGQFSYNEQFF
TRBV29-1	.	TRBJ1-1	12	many	TGCAGCGTTGAACCACAGGTAGTTGAAGCTTTCTTT	CSVEPQVVEAFF
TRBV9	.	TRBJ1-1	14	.	TGTGCCAGCAGCGCCAGACAGAGCAACACTGAAGCTTTCTTT	CASSARQSNTEAFF
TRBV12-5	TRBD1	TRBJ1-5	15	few	TGTGCTAGTGGTTTGGTACAGGGGAGCAATCAGCCCCAGCATTTT	CASGLVQGSNQPQHF
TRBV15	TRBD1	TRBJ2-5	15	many	TGTGCCACCAGCAGAGTGGACAGGGATGCAGAGACCCAGTACTTC	CATSRVDRDAETQYF
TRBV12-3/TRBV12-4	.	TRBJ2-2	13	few	TGTGCCAGCAGTTTGGAGTACACCGGGGAGCTGTTTTTT	CASSLEYTGELFF
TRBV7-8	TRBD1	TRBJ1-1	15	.	TGTGCCAGCAGCCCACGGACAGGGCCATGGGTTGAAGCTTTCTTT	CASSPRTGPWVEAFF
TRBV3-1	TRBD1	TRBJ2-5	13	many	TGTGCCAGCGCCGACAGGGGGCAAGAGACCCAGTACTTC	CASADRGQETQYF